This passage covers 7 T cell receptor beta chains from one sample sequenced in a study of blood T cell repertoires in COVID-19. The protocol was immunoSEQ multiplex PCR, while the TCRdb copy is restricted to in-frame clones and leaves out a portion. The data show roughly 500,000 clones, with about 88% seen just once and 8% to 9.5% held by the top ten. The sample comprised PBMCs or T cells enriched from blood (not recorded which). These receptors were obtained from a woman aged 60-75 years who had recovered from COVID-19.

This clone appeared a single time. Different DNA sequences within this sample yield the same CDR3. The chain joins TRBV5-1 to TRBJ1-6; 9 bases are shared with TRBD1. The V segment lost 0 bases and the J segment 10 bases; nucleotides outside the gene matches: 5. The CDR3 is 15 residues long. Germline CDR1 is SGHRS and CDR2 is YFSETQ. The CDR3 loop reads CASSLAGTGRSPLHF. For the CDR3, the DNA is TGCGCCAGCAGCTTGGCCGGGACAGGGCGGTCACCCCTCCACTTT.

The CDR3 here is CASRATTGSGYTF. CDR3 DNA: TGTGCCAGCAGAGCTACCACAGGGAGTGGCTACACCTTC. V is TRBV12-3 or TRBV12-4 and J is TRBJ1-2, with D perhaps TRBD1 (6 bases). The length of the CDR3 is 13 residues. V lost 6 bases to trimming and J lost 7 bases, with 15 bases between them.

The chain has TRBV6-1 and TRBJ2-1, with D tentatively TRBD1 (5 bases). CDR1 is MNHNS, CDR2 SASEGT, per germline. Trimming left V 2 bases short and J 4 bases short, with 12 bases between. This CDR3 has 15 amino acids. The DNA for the CDR3 is TGTGCCAGCAGTGAACCAGGGTACATTTACAATGAGCAGTTCTTC. Amino acid sequence: CASSEPGYIYNEQFF.

The chain carries TRBV24-1 and TRBJ2-1; maybe TRBD2 (6 bases). The CDR3 runs to 16 residues. Germline V gene data show CDR1 as KGHDR and CDR2 as SFDVKD. The ends were cut back, 3 bases at V and 2 bases at J, with 13 bases in the middle. The CDR3 sequence: CATSDPLGEAYNEQFF. The CDR3 nucleotides are TGTGCCACCAGTGATCCCTTGGGGGAGGCCTACAATGAGCAGTTCTTC.

J is TRBJ2-1 and V is TRBV28; 11 bases are shared with TRBD1. In germline, CDR1 is MDHEN, CDR2 SYDVKM. The junction had 9 bases not matched to a gene; V was cut back by 5 bases and J by 9 bases. CDR3 size: 15 residues. CDR3 sequence reads: CASSPGQGASIEQFF. In nucleotides, the CDR3 is TGTGCCAGCAGTCCCGGACAGGGGGCGTCGATTGAGCAGTTCTTC.

The chain carries TRBV4-1 and TRBJ1-1; D gene uncertain. Trimming removed 0 bases at V and 6 bases at J, with 11 bases between. CDR1 is MGHRA and CDR2 is YSYEKL in the germline V gene. There are 14 residues in the CDR3. The CDR3 region is CASSQDPYLSEAFF. CDR3 DNA sequence: TGCGCCAGCAGCCAAGATCCCTACCTCTCTGAAGCTTTCTTT.

To note about this clone: The same CDR3 arises from other DNA sequences in this sample as well. The gene calls are TRBV3-1 (or the pseudogene TRBV3-2) and TRBJ1-2; TRBD1 matches 10 bases. V shed 1 base, J shed 2 bases, and the junction held 1 base outside the gene matches. Germline V CDR1 and CDR2: LGHDT, YNNKEL (reference sequence). This CDR3 has 15 amino acids. The CDR3 here is CASSQGTGGNYGYTF. The CDR3 bases are TGTGCCAGCAGCCAAGGGACAGGGGGGAACTATGGCTACACCTTC.